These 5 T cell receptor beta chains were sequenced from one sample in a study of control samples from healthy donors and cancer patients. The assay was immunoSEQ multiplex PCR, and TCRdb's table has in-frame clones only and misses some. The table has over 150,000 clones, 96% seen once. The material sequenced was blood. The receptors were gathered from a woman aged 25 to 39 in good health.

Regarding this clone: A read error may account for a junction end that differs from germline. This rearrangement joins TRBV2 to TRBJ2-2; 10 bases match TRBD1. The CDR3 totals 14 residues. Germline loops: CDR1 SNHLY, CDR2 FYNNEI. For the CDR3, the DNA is TGTGCCAGCAGAGAAGGACAGGGGGCCGGGGAGCTGTTTTTT. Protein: CASREGQGAGELFF. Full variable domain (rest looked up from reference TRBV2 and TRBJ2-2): EPEVTQTPSHQVTQMGQEVILRCVPISNHLYFYWYRQILGQKVEFLVSFYNNEISEKSEIFDDQFSVERPDGSNFTLKIRSTKLEDSAMYFCASREGQGAGELFFGEGSRLTVL.

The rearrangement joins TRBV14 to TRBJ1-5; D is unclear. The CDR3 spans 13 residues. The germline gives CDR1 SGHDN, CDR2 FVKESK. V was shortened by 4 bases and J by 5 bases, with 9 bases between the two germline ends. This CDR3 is CASSPTSDQPQHF. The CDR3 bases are TGTGCCAGCAGCCCGACCTCAGATCAGCCCCAGCATTTT. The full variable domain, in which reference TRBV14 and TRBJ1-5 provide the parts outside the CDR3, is EAGVTQFPSHSVIEKGQTVTLRCDPISGHDNLYWYRRVMGKEIKFLLHFVKESKQDESGMPNNRFLAERTGGTYSTLKVQPAELEDSGVYFCASSPTSDQPQHFGDGTRLSIL.

CDR3 protein: CATSRGKTSGFTDTQYF. The CDR3 coding sequence is TGTGCCACCAGCAGAGGGAAGACTAGCGGGTTCACAGATACGCAGTATTTT. The chain recombines TRBV15 with TRBJ2-3, with 10 positions matching TRBD2. J lost 2 bases, V lost 1 base, and 6 bases had no gene match. Germline CDR1 LNHNV, CDR2 YYDKDF (reference sequence). The CDR3 spans 17 residues.

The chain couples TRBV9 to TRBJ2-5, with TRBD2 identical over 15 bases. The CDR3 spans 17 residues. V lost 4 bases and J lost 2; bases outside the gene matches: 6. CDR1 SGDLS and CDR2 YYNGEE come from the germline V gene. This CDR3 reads CASSPQGLAGGQETQYF. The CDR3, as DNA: TGTGCCAGCAGCCCCCAAGGACTAGCGGGAGGGCAAGAGACCCAGTACTTC. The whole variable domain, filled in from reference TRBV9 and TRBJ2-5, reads DSGVTQTPKHLITATGQRVTLRCSPRSGDLSVYWYQQSLDQGLQFLIQYYNGEERAKGNILERFSAQQFPDLHSELNLSSLELGDSALYFCASSPQGLAGGQETQYFGPGTRLLVL.

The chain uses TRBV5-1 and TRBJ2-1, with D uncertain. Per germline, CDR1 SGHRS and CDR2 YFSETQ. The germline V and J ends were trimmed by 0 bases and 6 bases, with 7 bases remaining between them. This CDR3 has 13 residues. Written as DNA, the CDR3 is TGCGCCAGCAGCTTGGCCGTCTTCAATGAGCAGTTCTTC. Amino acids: CASSLAVFNEQFF.